This T cell receptor beta chain was recovered during a study of T cell repertoires in cytomegalovirus infection. Looking at the study overall: Signatures in public TCR beta sequences pointed to both CMV infection and matching HLA type.

TCRdb passed the reads through MiXCR, listing each CDR3 protein once. The table shows 200,000 to 300,000 distinct CDR3 sequences, with roughly an eighth occurring only once. The table lists this clonotype with many counts. Germline V lookup: CDR1 SGHTA, CDR2 FQGNSA. The junction had 3 bases not matched to a gene; V was cut back by 3 bases and J by 8 bases. There are 14 residues in the CDR3. Specimen: PBMCs. The rearrangement uses TRBV7-2 and TRBJ2-1, with 11 bases lining up with TRBD2. The clonotype originates from a human donor in good health (CMV status not recorded). Some clones in this sample may be carry-over from other donors' samples. DNA for the CDR3: TGTGCCAGCAGCTTTGGTAGCGGGGGGGATGAGCAGTTCTTC. Amino acids: CASSFGSGGDEQFF.